The T cell receptor (beta chain) described here comes from a study of T cell repertoires in ileal Crohn's disease. The CDR3 runs to 17 residues. Germline V gene data show CDR1 as SGHTS and CDR2 as YDEGEE. Unmatched junction bases numbered 4, after V lost 0 bases and J lost 0 bases. Only in-frame clones appear in the TCRdb table, and some are missing; sequencing was by immunoSEQ multiplex PCR. The repertoire consists of 9,000 to 13,000 clones, with approximately 81% occurring once and the leading ten covering roughly 16%. This clone was observed once. The sample's time point: neoterminal ileum biopsy at postoperative endoscopy, about 6 months after surgery.

The source material was ileal tissue. This sequence joins TRBV5-8 and TRBJ2-1; the match to TRBD2 covers 9 bases. This sequence was found in an adult with Crohn's disease. DNA for the CDR3: TGTGCCAGCAGCTTGGATGCGGGAGGGCCCTCCTACAATGAGCAGTTCTTC. Encoded protein: CASSLDAGGPSYNEQFF.